The text below deals with one T cell receptor beta chain. Its matching antigen is unknown. This sample was included in a study of identical twins. Study-wide findings and caveats: Weaker excess twin sharing was seen among beta out-of-frame sequences. Cord blood's abundant beta clonotypes had fewer insertions, unlike memory repertoires.

The cDNA had a unique molecular identifier and a template-switch universal primer site. From the 5' RACE reads, TCRdb called clonotypes with MiXCR, one entry per CDR3 protein. The sample includes roughly 500,000 distinct CDR3 sequences, about 20% seen only once; the top ten take about 0.99%. These data also featured in a second study, about T cells expressing NK-cell markers.

The clonotype comes from a woman between 18 and 29 years old in good health. Sequencing used CD4+ T cells sorted from blood.

CDR3 residues: CASSSPGQGLGAFF. CDR3 DNA: TGTGCCAGCAGCTCCCCGGGACAGGGCTTGGGCGCTTTCTTT. This chain joins TRBV7-2 and TRBJ1-1; 9 bases agree with TRBD1. The CDR3 consists of 14 residues. J was trimmed by 11 bases and V by 4 bases; bases with no gene match: 11. Germline CDR1 is SGHTA and CDR2 is FQGNSA.